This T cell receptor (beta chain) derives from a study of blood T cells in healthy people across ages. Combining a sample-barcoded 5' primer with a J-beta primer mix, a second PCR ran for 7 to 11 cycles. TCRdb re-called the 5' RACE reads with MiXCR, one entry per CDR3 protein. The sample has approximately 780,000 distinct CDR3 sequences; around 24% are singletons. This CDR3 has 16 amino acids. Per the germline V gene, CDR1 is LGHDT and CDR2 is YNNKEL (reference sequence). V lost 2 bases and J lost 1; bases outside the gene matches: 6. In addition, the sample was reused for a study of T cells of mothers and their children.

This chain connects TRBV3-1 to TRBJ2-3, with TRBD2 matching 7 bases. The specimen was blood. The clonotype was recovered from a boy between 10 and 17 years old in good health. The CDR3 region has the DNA TGTGCCAGCAGCCAATATCTAGCGGAAGGCACAGATACGCAGTATTTT. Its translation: CASSQYLAEGTDTQYF.